This entry is about one T cell receptor (beta chain). The target of this receptor is not known. No quality values exist for individual bases; no much larger clone is one base distant. This specimen belongs to a study of cytomegalovirus exposure and HLA in healthy donors (dated by TCRdb to between 2016 and 2019). Context from the whole study: According to an earlier analysis of 587 of the donors, about 179 million T cells yielded 90 million to 130 million unique TCR beta sequences and approximately 300 Gb of sequence data. An early release covering more than 500 HLA-typed donors comprised about 300 gigabases of sequencing data and some 79 million unique TCR sequences. Of the roughly 400 genotyped donors, 80% to 90% were placed in the genetic ancestry cluster associated with self-reported Caucasian donors. The study aimed to test whether cataloging public T cell receptors could reveal signatures of past pathogen exposure. The study profiled the T cell repertoires of about 720 subjects by immunosequencing and related them to cytomegalovirus serostatus. Besides the first cohort of about 730 subjects, a separate validation cohort made up of 90 to 150 different subjects was used. The study combined high-throughput TCR immunosequencing, statistical association of individual TCRs with disease status, and machine learning to predict cytomegalovirus infection status. A later analysis re-analyzed previously published TCR beta repertoires from roughly 690 donors and added high-resolution HLA genotyping to study TCR occurrence patterns. The later analysis used no new phenotypic data to find candidate immune exposures, relying instead on TCR beta sequences and their occurrence across donors. An earlier analysis of several hundred of the donors applied high-throughput TCR beta sequencing to assess whether each TCR beta V gene segment acted as functional or pseudogenic. Donor age, sex, ethnicity and CMV serostatus were collected together with the repertoire data. A later genetic analysis took genome-wide SNP genotypes for about 55% of the roughly 700 donors and used that subset as a discovery cohort. All discovery cohort repertoires had been generated using a single sequencing platform. Class I and class II HLA loci were covered by the typing at four-digit resolution. Typing coverage varied by locus: roughly 629-630 donors for A, B, C, DRB1 and DQB1; more than 500 for DQA1; over 600 for DPA1; roughly 450 for DPB1. Several DR-DQ haplotypes were handled as single units for association and clustering because linkage in the cohort was strong. On average, 235,054 unique TCR beta nucleotide sequences were sequenced per donor among fewer than 500 genotyped donors of the cohort, with roughly a sixth of those sequences being non-productive. General conclusions and limits of the study: Presence/absence analyses assumed roughly uniform sequencing depth across donors, an assumption that may not hold. A few of the identified cytomegalovirus-associated TCR beta chains were confirmed in vitro to be specific for cytomegalovirus antigens. Immune exposure information for the cohort was limited to CMV serostatus. The 87-base-pair reads could not distinguish some IMGT-functional V segments, including TRBV6-2 and TRBV6-3, so those segments were excluded. A cluster of highly shared sequence variants was judged likely to be a technical artifact of the sequencing pipeline. A later genetic analysis reported fewer N-insertions in productive TCRs among donors in an Asian-associated ancestry cluster than the approximately 670-donor mean. The cohort was sequenced for TCR beta chains only, and without alpha or paired-chain data the features that could be detected were limited. The study gave a list of 150 to 200 TCR beta chains associated with cytomegalovirus. Several of the top co-occurrence clusters appeared to be linked to parvovirus B19, influenza, CMV and Epstein-Barr virus, according to a later analysis. A further reported finding was that TCR beta sequences accurately predicted the HLA-A and HLA-B alleles for most subjects in the first cohort. When HLA alleles, especially DR and DQ, strongly co-occurred, attributing TCR associations to individual alleles was difficult. A later analysis found that TCR association rates varied across HLA loci, with DRB1 alleles showing the most associated TCRs and HLA-C alleles the fewest. In an earlier analysis of approximately 590 of the donors, most TCR beta V segments were observed in productive rearrangements about 90% or about 30% of the time, broadly matching IMGT annotations. Linkage disequilibrium might explain the correlated functional status among segregating V segments, but an unknown experimental factor could not be excluded. Most CMV-associated TCR beta chains appeared to be HLA-restricted in a later analysis, and the HLA associations seemed to be driven largely by CMV exposure. In a later genetic analysis, a missense DCLRE1C variant was associated with V-gene and J-gene trimming of TCR beta chains, and the association was replicated in an independent cohort. Because counts were too low, more than 15 rarely observed V segments, including chromosome 9 orphons, were excluded from the earlier analysis of a few hundred of the donors. Across donors, most TCR sequences were observed very rarely, whereas some public TCRs were present in many individuals. It was suggested by the authors that the approach could potentially be generalized to other disease states and immunological phenotypes. HLA typing was unavailable for some donors at each locus, so association tests used only the typed subset. Specific HLA alleles were associated with about 17,000 TCR beta sequences at a false discovery rate of 0.05 in a later analysis. In a later analysis, HLA-associated TCR beta chains were found to be more clonally expanded and to have lower generation probabilities than equally common non-associated chains. In both the original and validation cohorts, the classifier was reported to diagnose cytomegalovirus status with high specificity and sensitivity.

In total, 500 to 700 healthy bone marrow donors made up the cohort. All cohort members were sampled while nominally healthy, although unrecorded immune exposures were likely present. The donor was CMV seropositive and was included in the group of 270 or so seropositive cohort members. A peripheral blood sample was collected from each donor, and TCR beta sequencing was performed on peripheral blood mononuclear cells. Genomic DNA extraction from the blood cell samples was performed with the Qiagen DNeasy Blood Extraction Kit. Libraries were prepared through the immunoSEQ multiplex PCR assay. A mixture of 60 forward primers for TCR Vbeta segments and 13 reverse primers for TCR Jbeta segments was used in the multiplex PCR. Amplification of the CDR3 region of rearranged TCR beta genes was performed with a multiplex PCR assay on genomic DNA. On the Illumina HiSeq System, the amplified TCR beta libraries were sequenced as 87-base-pair reads. Per the authors' processing: In a later analysis, some 80 million unique TCR beta chains were counted across the 500 to 850 repertoires, and about 9.9 million of these chains were shared by at least two donors. Raw reads were error-corrected and collapsed into unique sequences with a nearest-neighbor algorithm that merged closely related sequences to remove PCR and sequencing errors. CDR3 sequences were aligned to IMGT reference sequences to assign V, D and J gene segments. For a sequence to be retained, a match of at least six nucleotides was required to both a V gene segment and a J gene segment. A rearrangement was called productive if the CDR3 had no stop codons and remained in frame with V and J, and every other rearrangement was called non-productive. CDR3 was defined by IMGT convention, running from the second conserved V-encoded cysteine to the conserved J-encoded phenylalanine. The earlier analysis of about 500 of the donors excluded sequences that lacked an unambiguous match to a single V gene segment. In an earlier analysis of around 590 of the donors, a V segment was called functional when productive rearrangements were above 56.7%, and segregating when the standard deviation between donors exceeded 5%. A statistical classification framework was developed to diagnose cytomegalovirus status using the catalog of TCR beta chain sequences. V and J gene assignment, in a later analysis, came from comparing TCR nucleotide sequences with IMGT/GENE-DB human TR gene sequences. In a later analysis, CDR3 sequences and most-parsimonious VDJ recombination scenarios were assigned using the TCRdist pipeline. In a later analysis, each TCR beta chain was defined by its CDR3 amino acid sequence together with its V-gene family, and reads without a unique V-gene family were excluded. In a later analysis, 450 to 600 highly shared, low-generation-probability nucleotide sequences were removed to address suspected cross-contamination and a sequencing artifact. In a later analysis, a clonal expansion index for each public chain was calculated from normalized within-repertoire ranks of inferred template counts. A later analysis computed generation probabilities with a VDJ recombination model fitted to out-of-frame rearrangements, and checked the results against IGoR. Hypergeometric tests were used in a later analysis to score TCR-TCR, TCR-HLA and TCR-CMV co-occurrence, with a repertoire-size bias correction applied to the TCR pairs. To estimate false discovery rates, a later analysis permuted the HLA or CMV assignments 20 times. In a later analysis, co-occurring TCRs were grouped using DBSCAN, and TCRdist sequence similarity was added for clustering within HLA-allele-positive subsets. Repertoires with fewer than 30,000 or more than 120,000 public chains, plus five repertoires with anomalous nucleotide sharing, were excluded from co-occurrence clustering. The source is immuneACCESS, and TCRdb retained only in-frame sequences with V and J called. Part of the clones is not carried over; for the studies checked, unresolved V genes explain less than half of this, and the remainder is unexplained. For V, J and clone size, that table is used; D and trimming come from the DNA. The sample table lists approximately 150,000 clones, 80% of them with a count of one. 9.7% of the sample is taken by the ten largest.

Relative to germline, V is missing 2 bases and J is missing 1 base, with 3 bases of the junction outside any gene match. CDR1 and CDR2, looked up from the germline V gene, are SGHAT and FQNNGV. The CDR3 sequence holds 15 residues, the cysteine and phenylalanine included. Just the 45-base CDR3 DNA is kept, in frame starting at base 1. Sequenced sample: PBMCs. Rearrangement joined TRBV11-2 to TRBJ2-7; 9 bases in between match TRBD1. The sequence came from a man aged 18-30 years in good health and CMV-seropositive. The nucleotides read TGTGCCAGCAGCTTATCGACAGGGGGTTCCTACGAGCAGTACTTC. The translation is CASSLSTGGSYEQYF.